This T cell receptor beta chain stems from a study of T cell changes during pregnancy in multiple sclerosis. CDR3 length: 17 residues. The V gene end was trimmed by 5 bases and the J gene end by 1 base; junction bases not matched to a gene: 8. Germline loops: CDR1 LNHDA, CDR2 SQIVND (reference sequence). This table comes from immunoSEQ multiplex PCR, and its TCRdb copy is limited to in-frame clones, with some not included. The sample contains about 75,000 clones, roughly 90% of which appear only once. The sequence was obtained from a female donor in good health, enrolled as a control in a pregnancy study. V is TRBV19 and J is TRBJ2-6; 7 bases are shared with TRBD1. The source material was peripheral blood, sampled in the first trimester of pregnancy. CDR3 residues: CASSLPGQTSGANVLTF. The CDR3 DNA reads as TGTGCCAGTAGTCTGCCGGGACAGACGTCTGGGGCCAACGTCCTGACTTTC.